A selection of T cell receptor beta chains follows, all from one sample in a study of shared clonotypes between healthy human individuals. The data were produced by immunoSEQ multiplex PCR, yet TCRdb's version contains in-frame clones alone and is incomplete. Of about 1.5 million clones listed, approximately 98% are singletons. Sequenced sample: naive CD4+ T cells sorted from blood. These receptors were obtained from a man aged 25-45 years in good health. Each CDR3 is given without its conserved first and last residue.

j_call: TRBJ2-3
v_call: TRBV30
cdr3_aa: AWGRGGVRADTQY

j_call: TRBJ1-4
v_call: TRBV7-9
cdr3_aa: ASSLALRTATNEKLF

j_call: TRBJ2-3
v_call: TRBV7-3
cdr3_aa: ASSFRDGSTDTQY

j_call: TRBJ2-5
v_call: TRBV7-2
cdr3_aa: ASSLAMPGTQETQY

j_call: TRBJ2-6
v_call: TRBV11-2
cdr3_aa: ASSSPPGANVLT

j_call: TRBJ2-7
v_call: TRBV2
cdr3_aa: ASSTKTSGRYEQY

j_call: TRBJ2-1
v_call: TRBV29-1
cdr3_aa: SAGRTLPPNEQF

j_call: TRBJ2-5
v_call: TRBV6-6
cdr3_aa: ASSYLETQY

j_call: TRBJ1-5
v_call: TRBV19
cdr3_aa: ASSLGQSPFGNNQPQH

j_call: TRBJ2-7
v_call: TRBV18
cdr3_aa: ASSLQPYEQY

j_call: TRBJ2-7
v_call: TRBV11-3
cdr3_aa: ASSLGGTGPHEQY

j_call: TRBJ2-7
v_call: TRBV28
cdr3_aa: ASKGAGTGSHEQY

j_call: TRBJ2-7
v_call: TRBV27
cdr3_aa: ASSPMGQRSYEQY

j_call: TRBJ2-1
v_call: TRBV18
cdr3_aa: ASSFRALEQF

j_call: TRBJ2-7
v_call: TRBV15
cdr3_aa: ATSTGSSYEQY

j_call: TRBJ1-2
v_call: TRBV5-6
cdr3_aa: ASSLGRGPYGYT

j_call: TRBJ2-2
v_call: TRBV7-9
cdr3_aa: ASSKNSGLNTGELF

j_call: TRBJ2-5
v_call: TRBV29-1
cdr3_aa: SVEDTGRQETQY

j_call: TRBJ1-5
v_call: TRBV6-1
cdr3_aa: ASSEFAVGNQPQH

j_call: TRBJ1-3
v_call: TRBV27
cdr3_aa: ASSSLGSLENTIY